A single sample is the source of the 4 T cell receptor beta chains below, sequenced in a study of human CD8 memory T cell subsets. Libraries for TCR beta were constructed using UMI-labeled 5' RACE. For each CDR3 protein, TCRdb gives one entry from its re-call of the 5' RACE reads, without DNA. The sample totals under 9,500 distinct CDR3 sequences; its top ten clones hold 20% to 25%. Specimen: CD8+ T cells from PBMCs. These receptors were taken from a human donor in good health.

The chain couples TRBV7-9 to TRBJ1-1; without DNA, the TCRdb call of TRBD1 cannot be checked. The CDR3 sequence is 16 residues long. Germline values: CDR1 SEHNR, CDR2 FQNEAQ (reference sequence). CDR3 in amino acids: CASSPRDRGANTEAFF.

The chain employs TRBV9 and TRBJ2-7; TCRdb's D gene call, TRBD2, goes unchecked for lack of DNA. Germline CDR1 SGDLS, CDR2 YYNGEE. This CDR3 region has 16 residues. CDR3 sequence: CASSVGVSGRSYEQYF.

V usage is TRBV29-1 and J usage is TRBJ2-2; without DNA, the TCRdb call of TRBD2 cannot be checked. The germline V gene has CDR1 SQVTM and CDR2 ANQGSEA. The CDR3 covers 16 residues. The CDR3 spells CSVRPDSGRGTGELFF.

The chain combines TRBV20-1 with TRBJ1-5; the D call of TRBD1 rests on TCRdb alone, since no DNA is present to check it. Germline V gene data show CDR1 as DFQATT and CDR2 as SNEGSKA (reference sequence). CDR3 length: 14 amino acids. The CDR3 here is CSASGRGSNQPQHF.